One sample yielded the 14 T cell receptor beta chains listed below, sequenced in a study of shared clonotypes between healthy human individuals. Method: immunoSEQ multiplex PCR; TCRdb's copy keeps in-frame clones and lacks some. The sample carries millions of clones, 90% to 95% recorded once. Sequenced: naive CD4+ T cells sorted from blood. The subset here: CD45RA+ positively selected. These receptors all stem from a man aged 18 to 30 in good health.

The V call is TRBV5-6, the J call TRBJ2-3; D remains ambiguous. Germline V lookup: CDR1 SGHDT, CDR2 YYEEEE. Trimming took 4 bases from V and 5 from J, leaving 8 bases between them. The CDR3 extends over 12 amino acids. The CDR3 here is CASSTTIDTQYF. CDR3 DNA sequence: TGTGCCAGCAGCACGACCATAGATACGCAGTATTTT.

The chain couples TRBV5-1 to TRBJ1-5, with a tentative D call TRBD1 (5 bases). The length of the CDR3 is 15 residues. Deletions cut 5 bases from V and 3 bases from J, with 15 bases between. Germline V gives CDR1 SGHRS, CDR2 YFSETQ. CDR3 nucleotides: TGCGCCAGCAGGGGGTTCGGCAGGGTCAATCAGCCCCAGCATTTT. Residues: CASRGFGRVNQPQHF.

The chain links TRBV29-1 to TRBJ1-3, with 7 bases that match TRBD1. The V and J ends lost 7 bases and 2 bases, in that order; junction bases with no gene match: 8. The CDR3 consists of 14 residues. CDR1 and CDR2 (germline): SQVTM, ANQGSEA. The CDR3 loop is CSAQPGTAGNTIYF. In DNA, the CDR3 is TGCAGCGCCCAACCCGGGACAGCTGGAAACACCATATATTTT. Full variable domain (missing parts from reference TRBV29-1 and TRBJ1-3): SAVISQKPSRDICQRGTSLTIQCQVDSQVTMMFWYRQQPGQSLTLIATANQGSEATYESGFVIDKFPISRPNLTFSTLTVSNMSPEDSSIYLCSAQPGTAGNTIYFGEGSWLTVV.

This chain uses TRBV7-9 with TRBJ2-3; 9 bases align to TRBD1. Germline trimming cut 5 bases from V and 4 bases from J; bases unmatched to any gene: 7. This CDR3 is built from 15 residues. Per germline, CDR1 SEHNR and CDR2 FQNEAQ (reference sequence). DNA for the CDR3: TGTGCCAGCAGCCCGGGACAGGGTCTGGCAGATACGCAGTATTTT. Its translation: CASSPGQGLADTQYF. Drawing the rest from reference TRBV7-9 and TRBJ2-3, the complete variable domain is DTGVSQNPRHKITKRGQNVTFRCDPISEHNRLYWYRQTLGQGPEFLTYFQNEAQLEKSRLLSDRFSAERPKGSFSTLEIQRTEQGDSAMYLCASSPGQGLADTQYFGPGTRLTVL.

This CDR3 is CASSVQGVNEQFF. The CDR3 DNA is TGTGCCAGCAGCGTCCAGGGTGTCAATGAGCAGTTCTTC. V usage is TRBV9 and J usage is TRBJ2-1; a possible D gene is TRBD1 (5 bases). The length of the CDR3 is 13 residues. V lost 2 bases to trimming and J lost 6 bases, with 9 bases between them. The germline V gene has CDR1 SGDLS and CDR2 YYNGEE.

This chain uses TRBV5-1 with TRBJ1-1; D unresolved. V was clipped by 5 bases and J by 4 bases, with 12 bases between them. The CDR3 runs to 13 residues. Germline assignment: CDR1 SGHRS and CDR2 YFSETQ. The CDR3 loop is CASRQETSTEAFF. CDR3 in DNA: TGCGCCAGCAGACAAGAGACTAGCACTGAAGCTTTCTTT.

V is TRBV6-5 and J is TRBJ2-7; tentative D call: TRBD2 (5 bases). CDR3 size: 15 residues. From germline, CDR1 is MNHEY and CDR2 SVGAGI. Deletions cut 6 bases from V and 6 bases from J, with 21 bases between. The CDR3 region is CASRTGPSPGVEQYF. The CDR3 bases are TGTGCCAGCAGAACCGGACCTTCACCCGGGGTCGAGCAGTACTTC.

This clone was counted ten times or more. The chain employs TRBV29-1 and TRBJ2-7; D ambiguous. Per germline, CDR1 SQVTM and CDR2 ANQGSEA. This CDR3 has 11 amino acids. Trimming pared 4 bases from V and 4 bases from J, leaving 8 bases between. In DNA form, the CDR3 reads TGCAGCGTTGTCCTCTTATACGAGCAGTACTTC. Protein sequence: CSVVLLYEQYF.

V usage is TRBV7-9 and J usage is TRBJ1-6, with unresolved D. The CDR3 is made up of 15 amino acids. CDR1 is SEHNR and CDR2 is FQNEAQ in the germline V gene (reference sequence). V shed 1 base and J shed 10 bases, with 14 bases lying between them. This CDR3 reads CASSLEGPGSSPLHF. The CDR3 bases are TGTGCCAGCAGCTTAGAAGGGCCGGGGAGCTCACCCCTCCACTTT.

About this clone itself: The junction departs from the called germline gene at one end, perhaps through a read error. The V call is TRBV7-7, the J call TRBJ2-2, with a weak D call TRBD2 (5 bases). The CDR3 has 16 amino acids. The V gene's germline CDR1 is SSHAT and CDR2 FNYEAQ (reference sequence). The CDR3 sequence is CASSRREGLNTGELFF. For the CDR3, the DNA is TGTGCTAGCAGCCGCCGGGAAGGATTGAACACCGGGGAGCTGTTTTTT.

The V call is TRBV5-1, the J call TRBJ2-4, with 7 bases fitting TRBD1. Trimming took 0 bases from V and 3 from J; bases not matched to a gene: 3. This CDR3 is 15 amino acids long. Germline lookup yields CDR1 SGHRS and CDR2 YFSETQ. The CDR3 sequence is CASSLGDRDKNIQYF. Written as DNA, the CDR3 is TGCGCCAGCAGCTTGGGCGACAGGGACAAAAACATTCAGTACTTC.

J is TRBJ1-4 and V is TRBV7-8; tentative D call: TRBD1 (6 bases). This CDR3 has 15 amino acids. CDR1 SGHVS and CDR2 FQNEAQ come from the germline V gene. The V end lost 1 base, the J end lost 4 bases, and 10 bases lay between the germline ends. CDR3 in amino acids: CASSLGGGLNEKLFF. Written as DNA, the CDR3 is TGTGCCAGCAGCTTAGGGGGGGGCCTTAATGAAAAACTGTTTTTT.

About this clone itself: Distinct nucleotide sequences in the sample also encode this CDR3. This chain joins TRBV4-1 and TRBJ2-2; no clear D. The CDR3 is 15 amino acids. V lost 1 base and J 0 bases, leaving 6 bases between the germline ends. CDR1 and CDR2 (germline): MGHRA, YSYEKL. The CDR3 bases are TGCGCCAGCAGCCAAGGAAGCGCGAACACCGGGGAGCTGTTTTTT. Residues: CASSQGSANTGELFF.

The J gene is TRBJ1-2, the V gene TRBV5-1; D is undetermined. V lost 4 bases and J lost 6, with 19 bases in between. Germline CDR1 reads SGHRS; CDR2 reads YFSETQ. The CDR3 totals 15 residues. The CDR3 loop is CASSPWSGQRDGYTF. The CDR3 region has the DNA TGCGCCAGCAGCCCGTGGTCAGGCCAGCGGGATGGCTACACCTTC.